This T cell receptor beta chain comes out of a study of cytomegalovirus exposure and HLA in healthy donors. The sample holds a few counts of this clone. Trimming cost V 3 bases and J 4 bases; bases outside gene matches: 5. The CDR3 spans 14 residues. CDR1 is KGHSH, CDR2 LQKENI, per germline. This PCR relied on a set of 60 Vbeta primers and 13 Jbeta primers. Assay: immunoSEQ multiplex PCR; the TCRdb copy retains only in-frame clones and omits some. The sample shows fewer than 100,000 clones, around 80% of them seen only once. This chain connects TRBV18 to TRBJ2-7; 8 nucleotides line up with TRBD1. This sequence was found in a male donor in good health and CMV-seropositive. Sequencing was performed on PBMCs. In DNA form, the CDR3 reads TGTGCCAGCTCACCCCGGGACAGGTCTTACGAGCAGTACTTC. This sequence encodes CASSPRDRSYEQYF.